The 22 T cell receptor beta chains listed next were all sequenced from one sample in a study of cytomegalovirus exposure and HLA in healthy donors. The PCR used 60 Vbeta and 13 Jbeta primers. Assay: immunoSEQ multiplex PCR; the TCRdb copy retains only in-frame clones and omits some. The repertoire holds about 170,000 clones, with about three quarters as singletons. Specimen: PBMCs. The receptors were gathered from a female donor in good health and CMV-seronegative.

The genes are TRBV29-1 and TRBJ2-7, with D possibly being TRBD2 (5 bases). The CDR3 length is 10 residues. The germline CDR1 and CDR2 sequences are SQVTM and ANQGSEA. V was cut by 3 bases and J by 6 bases, with 6 bases left in between. The CDR3 coding sequence is TGCAGCGTTGACCGGGGCGAGCAGTACTTC. This codes for CSVDRGEQYF.

This clone is a singleton in its sample. The rearrangement links TRBV10-1 to TRBJ1-5, with D maybe TRBD1 (5 bases). Germline CDR1 WNHNN, CDR2 SYGVQD (reference sequence). The CDR3 is made up of 14 amino acids. Trimming removed 7 bases from V and 2 bases from J, with 12 bases in between. The CDR3 reads CASTRGIGNQPQHF. In nucleotides, the CDR3 is TGCGCCAGCACCCGGGGGATTGGCAATCAGCCCCAGCATTTT.

The chain joins TRBV2 to TRBJ2-5; no clear D. Germline V gives CDR1 SNHLY, CDR2 FYNNEI. This CDR3 has 14 amino acids. The V end was cut by 3 bases, the J end by 5 bases, with 13 bases between. The CDR3: CASSEFLLSETQYF. The CDR3 DNA follows: TGTGCCAGCAGTGAGTTTCTTCTATCTGAGACCCAGTACTTC. The variable domain in full, completed from reference TRBV2 and TRBJ2-5, reads EPEVTQTPSHQVTQMGQEVILRCVPISNHLYFYWYRQILGQKVEFLVSFYNNEISEKSEIFDDQFSVERPDGSNFTLKIRSTKLEDSAMYFCASSEFLLSETQYFGPGTRLLVL.

This clone was seen only a few times. The junction shows a germline mismatch at one end, possibly a read error. The gene calls are TRBV19 and TRBJ2-7; D is possibly TRBD1 (6 bases). In germline, CDR1 is LNHDA, CDR2 SQIVND (reference sequence). The CDR3 consists of 9 residues. Written as DNA, the CDR3 is TGTGCCAGTAGTATACGGACAGACTTC. Its protein is CASSIRTDF.

The J gene is TRBJ1-2, the V gene TRBV19; 7 nucleotides agree with TRBD1. This CDR3 has 13 amino acids. The trim removed 3 bases at V and 4 bases at J, leaving 2 bases unmatched. Germline assignment: CDR1 LNHDA and CDR2 SQIVND (reference sequence). The CDR3 coding sequence is TGTGCCAGTAGTATTGACAGGGTCTATGGCTACACCTTC. It translates to CASSIDRVYGYTF.

The chain links TRBV20-1 to TRBJ1-2, with unresolved D. This CDR3 contains 11 residues. V dropped 6 bases and J dropped 9 bases, with 14 bases sitting between them. Germline V gene data show CDR1 as DFQATT and CDR2 as SNEGSKA (reference sequence). The CDR3 here is CSAPERFRYTF. The CDR3 DNA is TGCAGTGCCCCGGAGAGATTCCGCTACACCTTC.

Only one count was recorded for this clone. This chain uses TRBV19 with TRBJ1-5; the D gene is possibly TRBD1 (5 bases). Trimming took off 4 bases at V and 2 bases at J, with 12 bases between the two ends. The germline CDR1 and CDR2 sequences are LNHDA and SQIVND (reference sequence). The CDR3 is 15 residues long. CDR3 bases: TGTGCCAGTAGTACTAGCCCGGGGGGCAATCAGCCCCAGCATTTT. Protein: CASSTSPGGNQPQHF.

J is TRBJ2-3 and V is TRBV4-2; D possibly corresponds to TRBD2 (7 bases). The CDR3 runs to 15 residues. Deletions cut 4 bases from V and 2 bases from J, with 13 bases between. The germline gives CDR1 LGHNA, CDR2 YNFKEQ. CDR3 sequence: CASSLFGGHTDTQYF. Written as DNA, the CDR3 is TGTGCCAGCAGCCTGTTCGGGGGGCACACAGATACGCAGTATTTT.

J is TRBJ2-1 and V is TRBV19; 12 positions match TRBD2. Germline V lookup: CDR1 LNHDA, CDR2 SQIVND (reference sequence). The CDR3 has 15 amino acids. The ends lost 1 base at V and 6 bases at J; junction bases unmatched: 1. CDR3 sequence (DNA): TGTGCCAGTAGTATAGGACTAGCGGGGGTCAATGAGCAGTTCTTC. Translation gives CASSIGLAGVNEQFF.

This sequence joins TRBV28 and TRBJ1-1, with 7 bases that match TRBD1. Trimming took 4 bases from V and 11 from J; bases not matched to a gene: 10. There are 13 residues in the CDR3. Germline V CDR1 and CDR2: MDHEN, SYDVKM. The chain's CDR3 is CASSSQPPGGAFF. CDR3 bases: TGTGCCAGCAGTTCACAACCTCCAGGGGGGGCTTTCTTT.

The genes are TRBV7-6 and TRBJ1-4; 9 bases align to TRBD1. The CDR3 is 14 amino acids. The V gene end was trimmed by 5 bases and the J gene end by 11 bases; junction bases not matched to a gene: 9. Germline V gives CDR1 SGHVS, CDR2 FNYEAQ. The CDR3 sequence is CASSAGQGLGKLFF. The CDR3 DNA is TGTGCCAGCAGCGCGGGACAGGGATTAGGGAAACTGTTTTTT.

The chain links TRBV10-3 to TRBJ1-1, with D maybe TRBD1 (5 bases). This CDR3 has 14 amino acids. Germline loops: CDR1 ENHRY, CDR2 SYGVKD. V dropped 7 bases and J dropped 3 bases, with 15 bases sitting between them. CDR3 amino acids: CAITTGGWDTEAFF. DNA for the CDR3: TGTGCCATCACCACGGGGGGGTGGGACACTGAAGCTTTCTTT.

With respect to this clone: The junction departs from the called germline gene at one end, perhaps through a read error. This chain links TRBV7-2 with TRBJ2-4, with unresolved D. Germline assignment: CDR1 SGHTA and CDR2 FQGNSA. The CDR3 contains 14 residues. The CDR3 bases are TGTGCCAGCAGCTTAGCGCCTGGCAAAAATATTCAGTACTTC. As protein: CASSLAPGKNIQYF.

V and J are TRBV5-4 and TRBJ2-5; TRBD2 might be the D (7 bases). Germline values: CDR1 SGHNT, CDR2 YYREEE (reference sequence). CDR3 length: 14 residues. Trimming pared 0 bases from V and 4 bases from J, leaving 10 bases between. Here the CDR3 reads CASSLGGGGETQYF. The CDR3 region has the DNA TGTGCCAGCAGCTTGGGGGGGGGCGGAGAGACCCAGTACTTC.

This clone was picked up a small number of times. V gene TRBV7-8 combines with J gene TRBJ2-7; a weak D match, TRBD2 (5 bases). This CDR3 has 18 amino acids. Germline-derived CDR1 and CDR2 are SGHVS and FQNEAQ. The germline V and J ends were trimmed by 5 bases and 0 bases, with 23 bases remaining between them. DNA for the CDR3: TGTGCCAGCAGCACACCCTTGTCGGAACGGGGTGCCTCCTACGAGCAGTACTTC. Translation: CASSTPLSERGASYEQYF.

The chain employs TRBV7-2 and TRBJ2-7; TRBD2 agrees at 10 bases. This CDR3 contains 12 residues. With V trimmed by 6 bases and J by 13 bases, 9 bases remained unmatched. From germline, CDR1 is SGHTA and CDR2 FQGNSA. The CDR3 nucleotides are TGTGCCAGCAGGGGGAGTAGCGGGGGGACCTACTTC. It translates to CASRGSSGGTYF.

This chain connects TRBV2 to TRBJ2-5; 9 bases match TRBD1. The CDR3 covers 15 residues. Germline V gives CDR1 SNHLY, CDR2 FYNNEI. The V segment lost 4 bases and the J segment 5 bases; nucleotides outside the gene matches: 8. In DNA, the CDR3 is TGTGCCAGCAGTGGGGACAGGGCCGAGGGGGAGACCCAGTACTTC. Residues: CASSGDRAEGETQYF. Complete variable domain (other parts from reference TRBV2 and TRBJ2-5): EPEVTQTPSHQVTQMGQEVILRCVPISNHLYFYWYRQILGQKVEFLVSFYNNEISEKSEIFDDQFSVERPDGSNFTLKIRSTKLEDSAMYFCASSGDRAEGETQYFGPGTRLLVL.

The J gene is TRBJ2-3, the V gene TRBV6-1; a possible D gene is TRBD1 (6 bases). Trimming removed 7 bases from V and 2 bases from J, with 16 bases in between. The CDR3 has 15 amino acids. In germline, CDR1 is MNHNS, CDR2 SASEGT. This CDR3 is CASKGQGTSTDTQYF. Here the CDR3 DNA reads TGTGCCAGCAAGGGACAAGGGACCTCCACAGATACGCAGTATTTT.

The chain recombines TRBV5-1 with TRBJ2-3; maybe TRBD2 (7 bases). CDR1 is SGHRS and CDR2 is YFSETQ in the germline V gene. The CDR3 is 18 residues long. V shed 4 bases and J shed 3 bases, with 24 bases lying between them. The CDR3 sequence: CASSGTGWGGPITDTQYF. CDR3 DNA: TGCGCCAGCAGCGGGACGGGGTGGGGGGGGCCTATAACAGATACGCAGTATTTT.

The J gene is TRBJ2-1, the V gene TRBV30, with 13 positions matching TRBD2. CDR1 GTSNPN and CDR2 SVGIG come from the germline V gene (reference sequence). Trimming at V came to 0 bases and at J to 4 bases, leaving 0 bases not matched to a gene. CDR3 length: 15 residues. The CDR3 sequence: CAWSVLAGGYNEQFF. The DNA for the CDR3 is TGTGCCTGGAGTGTACTAGCGGGGGGGTACAATGAGCAGTTCTTC.

The chain employs TRBV19 and TRBJ1-4, with a possible D match to TRBD1 (5 bases). Germline CDR1 reads LNHDA; CDR2 reads SQIVND (reference sequence). V lost 7 bases, J lost 8 bases, and 14 bases lay in between. The CDR3 spans 13 residues. The CDR3 sequence: CASTRARGEKLFF. The CDR3 DNA is TGTGCCAGTACGCGGGCGCGGGGCGAAAAACTGTTTTTT.

This clone has just one count. The chain couples TRBV10-3 to TRBJ1-1; D gene ambiguous. Per germline, CDR1 ENHRY and CDR2 SYGVKD. The CDR3 totals 13 residues. V lost 4 bases to trimming and J lost 0 bases, with 6 bases between them. The CDR3 sequence is CAISGLMNTEAFF. The CDR3 region has the DNA TGTGCCATCAGTGGACTGATGAACACTGAAGCTTTCTTT.